Following are 14 T cell receptor beta chains from one sample sequenced in a study of blood T cell repertoires in COVID-19. The table came from immunoSEQ multiplex PCR; TCRdb's copy has only in-frame clones and leaves some out. This table has about 400,000 clones, nearly 90% appearing once. Material for sequencing was PBMCs or T cells enriched from blood (not recorded which). Source of these receptors: a woman aged 18-35 years with acute COVID-19.

J is TRBJ1-3 and V is TRBV7-2; tentative D call: TRBD1 (6 bases). The length of the CDR3 is 15 residues. Trimming took 5 bases from V and 0 from J, leaving 11 bases between them. Germline V lookup: CDR1 SGHTA, CDR2 FQGNSA. The CDR3 nucleotides read TGTGCCAGCAGCATCGACAGGCTCTCTGGAAACACCATATATTTT. Its translation: CASSIDRLSGNTIYF.

The chain recombines TRBV5-6 with TRBJ1-1; D possibly corresponds to TRBD1 (5 bases). In germline, CDR1 is SGHDT, CDR2 YYEEEE. This CDR3 comprises 14 residues. V was cut by 0 bases and J by 1 base, with 7 bases left in between. The DNA for the CDR3 is TGTGCCAGCAGCTTGGAGACAGAGAACACTGAAGCTTTCTTT. This gives the protein CASSLETENTEAFF.

J is TRBJ2-5 and V is TRBV28; 10 bases are shared with TRBD1. Trimming removed 3 bases from V and 6 bases from J; junction bases left unmatched: 4. CDR3 size: 14 residues. Germline V gene data show CDR1 as MDHEN and CDR2 as SYDVKM. In DNA, the CDR3 is TGTGCCAGCAGTTTGACAGGGGGCGCTCAGACCCAGTACTTC. This gives the protein CASSLTGGAQTQYF.

In this sample, this clone turned up once. CDR3 bases: TGTGCCAGCAGCTGGGGCTCACCGGGACAGGGACGCCACGAGCAGTACTTC. Translated: CASSWGSPGQGRHEQYF. The chain joins TRBV7-9 to TRBJ2-7; 9 bases are shared with TRBD1. Germline lookup yields CDR1 SEHNR and CDR2 FQNEAQ (reference sequence). The V and J ends lost 4 bases and 5 bases, in that order; junction bases with no gene match: 15. This CDR3 is built from 17 residues.

This chain joins TRBV7-3 and TRBJ2-1; D might be TRBD1 (6 bases). The germline V and J ends were trimmed by 4 bases and 0 bases, with 13 bases remaining between them. Germline-derived CDR1 and CDR2 are SGHTA and FQGTGA. The CDR3 consists of 16 residues. The CDR3 reads CASSSPTGHSYNEQFF. CDR3 nucleotide sequence: TGTGCCAGCAGCTCTCCGACAGGACACTCCTACAATGAGCAGTTCTTC.

This clone has just one count. V usage is TRBV5-4 and J usage is TRBJ2-1; 7 bases fit TRBD1. This CDR3 has 13 amino acids. Trimming at V came to 0 bases and at J to 10 bases, leaving 4 bases not matched to a gene. Germline loops: CDR1 SGHNT, CDR2 YYREEE (reference sequence). CDR3 residues: CASSLEAGGEQFF. The CDR3 DNA sequence: TGTGCCAGCAGCTTGGAGGCAGGGGGAGAGCAGTTCTTC.

The V and J genes are TRBV13 and TRBJ1-4; a possible D gene is TRBD1 (5 bases). The CDR3 is made up of 14 amino acids. In germline, CDR1 is PRHDT, CDR2 FYEKMQ (reference sequence). V was cut by 3 bases and J by 7 bases, with 12 bases left in between. CDR3 residues: CASSLGTGGEKLFF. The CDR3 DNA reads TGTGCCAGCAGCTTGGGGACGGGAGGTGAAAAACTGTTTTTT.

J is TRBJ1-2 and V is TRBV9; D not certain. V shed 0 bases and J shed 7 bases, with 10 bases lying between them. Germline V gene lookup returns CDR1 SGDLS and CDR2 YYNGEE. This CDR3 is 13 amino acids long. DNA of the CDR3: TGTGCCAGCAGCGTAGGAGGTGGTAGTGGCTACACCTTC. As protein: CASSVGGGSGYTF.

The chain has TRBV7-2 and TRBJ2-2, with 10 bases lining up with TRBD2. Germline values: CDR1 SGHTA, CDR2 FQGNSA. The CDR3 is 16 residues long. The junction had 6 bases not matched to a gene; V was cut back by 1 base and J by 7 bases. The CDR3 nucleotides read TGTGCCAGCAGCTTAGTCGCTAGCGGGAGAATCGGGGAGCTGTTTTTT. It translates to CASSLVASGRIGELFF. Filled out from reference TRBV7-2 and TRBJ2-2, the complete variable domain reads GAGVSQSPSNKVTEKGKDVELRCDPISGHTALYWYRQSLGQGLEFLIYFQGNSAPDKSGLPSDRFSAERTGGSVSTLTIQRTQQEDSAVYLCASSLVASGRIGELFFGEGSRLTVL.

Here the CDR3 reads CASSRGTSGRTYEQYF. The CDR3 nucleotides read TGTGCCAGCAGTCGGGGGACTAGCGGGAGGACCTACGAGCAGTACTTC. The chain links TRBV28 to TRBJ2-7, with 15 bases fitting TRBD2. CDR3 length: 16 residues. Germline CDR1 is MDHEN and CDR2 is SYDVKM. Trimming at V came to 5 bases and at J to 2 bases, leaving 4 bases not matched to a gene.

Points on this clone: The junction and the germline gene differ at one end; a read error may be behind it. The chain links TRBV6-2 or TRBV6-3 to TRBJ2-2; possible D gene TRBD2, 6 bases. This CDR3 spans 13 amino acids. Germline CDR1 reads MNHEY; CDR2 reads SVGEGT. The CDR3 DNA reads TGTGCCAGCAGTTACTCGAGAACCGGGGGGCTGTTTTTT. Protein sequence: CASSYSRTGGLFF.

The J gene is TRBJ1-2, the V gene TRBV20-1, with unresolved D. The CDR3 is made up of 13 amino acids. Germline-derived CDR1 and CDR2 are DFQATT and SNEGSKA (reference sequence). With 3 bases removed from V and 5 bases from J, the gap between germline ends came to 13 bases. This CDR3 is CSASRQAIYGYTF. Written as DNA, the CDR3 is TGCAGTGCTAGTCGGCAGGCCATTTATGGCTACACCTTC.

The V gene is TRBV15, the J gene TRBJ2-3; TRBD2 might be the D (7 bases). Trimming left V 5 bases short and J 0 bases short, with 15 bases between. This CDR3 contains 16 residues. Germline CDR1 reads LNHNV; CDR2 reads YYDKDF (reference sequence). CDR3 coding DNA: TGTGCCACCAGCTCCCGAAGGGGGGGGAGCACAGATACGCAGTATTTT. Amino acid sequence: CATSSRRGGSTDTQYF.

The rearrangement uses TRBV13 and TRBJ1-2, with D tentatively TRBD1 (6 bases). Between the trimmed V and J ends, which lost 4 bases and 12 bases, there was a span of 12 bases. This CDR3 is 11 amino acids long. CDR1 PRHDT and CDR2 FYEKMQ come from the germline V gene (reference sequence). The CDR3 spells CASSSAGAHTF. The CDR3 nucleotides read TGTGCCAGCAGCTCGGCAGGGGCCCACACCTTC.